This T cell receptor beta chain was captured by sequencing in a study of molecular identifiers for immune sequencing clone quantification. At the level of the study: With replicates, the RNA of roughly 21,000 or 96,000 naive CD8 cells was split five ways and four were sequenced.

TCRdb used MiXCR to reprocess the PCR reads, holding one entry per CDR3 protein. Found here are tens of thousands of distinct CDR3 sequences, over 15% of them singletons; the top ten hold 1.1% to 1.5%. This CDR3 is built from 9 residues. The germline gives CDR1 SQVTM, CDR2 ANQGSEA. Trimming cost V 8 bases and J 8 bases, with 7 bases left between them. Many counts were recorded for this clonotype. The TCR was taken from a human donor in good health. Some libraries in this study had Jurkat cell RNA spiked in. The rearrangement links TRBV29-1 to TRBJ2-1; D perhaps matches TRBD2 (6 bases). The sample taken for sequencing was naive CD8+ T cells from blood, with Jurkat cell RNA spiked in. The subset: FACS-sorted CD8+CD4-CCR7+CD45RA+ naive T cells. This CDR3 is CSCGDEQFF. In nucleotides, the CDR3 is TGCAGCTGCGGGGATGAGCAGTTCTTC.